This T cell receptor (beta chain) was sequenced in a study of blood T cell repertoires in COVID-19. The CDR3 has 16 amino acids. Germline lookup yields CDR1 SGHDT and CDR2 YYEEEE. The V gene end was trimmed by 4 bases and the J gene end by 0 bases; junction bases not matched to a gene: 9. As handled by the study authors: Scientists estimated how many nucleated cells there were by amplifying reference gene primers. The assay was immunoSEQ multiplex PCR, and TCRdb's table has in-frame clones only and misses some. V, J and clone size reflect that table, while D and trimming were determined from the DNA. This table has about 44,000 clones, roughly 80% appearing once.

The sample consisted of peripheral blood. The receptor was derived from a human donor in a cohort sampled during active COVID-19. The chain joins TRBV5-6 to TRBJ2-5, with 7 positions matching TRBD1. The CDR3 coding sequence is TGTGCCAGCAGCCTTAAGACCGGGACAGACCAAGAGACCCAGTACTTC. This codes for CASSLKTGTDQETQYF.